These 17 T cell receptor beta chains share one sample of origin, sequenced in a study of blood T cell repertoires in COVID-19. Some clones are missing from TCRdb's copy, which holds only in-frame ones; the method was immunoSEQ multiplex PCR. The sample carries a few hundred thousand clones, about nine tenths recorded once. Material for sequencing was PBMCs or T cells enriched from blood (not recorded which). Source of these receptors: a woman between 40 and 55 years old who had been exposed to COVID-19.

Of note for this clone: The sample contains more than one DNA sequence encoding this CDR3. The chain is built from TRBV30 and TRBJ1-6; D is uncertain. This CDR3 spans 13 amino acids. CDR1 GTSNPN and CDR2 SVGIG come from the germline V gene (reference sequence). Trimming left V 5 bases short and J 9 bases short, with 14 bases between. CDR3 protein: CAWSGEGGSPLHF. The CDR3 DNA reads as TGTGCCTGGTCCGGGGAAGGCGGTTCACCCCTCCACTTT.

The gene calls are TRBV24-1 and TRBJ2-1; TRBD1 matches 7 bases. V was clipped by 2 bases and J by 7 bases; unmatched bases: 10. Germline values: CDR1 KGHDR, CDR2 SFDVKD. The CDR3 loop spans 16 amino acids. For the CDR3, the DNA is TGTGCCACCAGTGATTGGAAGGGGGCATCATCAAATGAGCAGTTCTTC. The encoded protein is CATSDWKGASSNEQFF.

CDR3 bases: TGTGCCAGTTCACGGACTAGCGGGGAAGATACGCAGTATTTT. Encoded protein: CASSRTSGEDTQYF. The chain is built from TRBV19 and TRBJ2-3, with 12 bases identical to TRBD2. Germline V gene sequence: CDR1 LNHDA, CDR2 SQIVND (reference sequence). This CDR3 comprises 14 residues. J gave up 5 bases and V 8 bases, and 5 bases lay outside the gene matches.

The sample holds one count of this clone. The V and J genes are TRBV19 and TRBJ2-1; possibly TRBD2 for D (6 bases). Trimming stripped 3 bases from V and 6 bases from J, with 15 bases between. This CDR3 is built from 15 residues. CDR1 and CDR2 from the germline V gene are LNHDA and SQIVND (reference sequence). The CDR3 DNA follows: TGTGCCAGTAGTATGGCGGGACTCGTGGGCAATGAGCAGTTCTTC. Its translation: CASSMAGLVGNEQFF.

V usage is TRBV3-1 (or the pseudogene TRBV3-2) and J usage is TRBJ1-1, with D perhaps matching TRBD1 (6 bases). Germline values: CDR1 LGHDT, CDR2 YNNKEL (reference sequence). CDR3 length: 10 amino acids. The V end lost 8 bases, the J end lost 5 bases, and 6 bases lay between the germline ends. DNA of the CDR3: TGTGCCAGCGGACAGACTGAAGCTTTCTTT. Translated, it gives CASGQTEAFF.

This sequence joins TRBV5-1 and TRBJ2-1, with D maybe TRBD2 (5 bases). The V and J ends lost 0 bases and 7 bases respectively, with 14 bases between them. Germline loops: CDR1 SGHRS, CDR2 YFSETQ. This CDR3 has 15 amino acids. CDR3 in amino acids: CASSLDSGSRNEQFF. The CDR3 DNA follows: TGCGCCAGCAGCTTGGACAGCGGCTCTAGGAATGAGCAGTTCTTC.

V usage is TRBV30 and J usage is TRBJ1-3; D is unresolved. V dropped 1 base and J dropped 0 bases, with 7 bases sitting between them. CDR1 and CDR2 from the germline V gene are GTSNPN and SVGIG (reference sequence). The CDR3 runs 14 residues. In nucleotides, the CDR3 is TGTGCCTGGAGTGGGCTCCGCTCTGGAAACACCATATATTTT. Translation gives CAWSGLRSGNTIYF.

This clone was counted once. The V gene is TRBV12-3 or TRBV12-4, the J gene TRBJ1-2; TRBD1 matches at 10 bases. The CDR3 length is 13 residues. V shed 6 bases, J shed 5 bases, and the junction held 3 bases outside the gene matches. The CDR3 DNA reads TGTGCCAGCAGCGGACAGGGGGAATATGGCTACACCTTC. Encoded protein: CASSGQGEYGYTF.

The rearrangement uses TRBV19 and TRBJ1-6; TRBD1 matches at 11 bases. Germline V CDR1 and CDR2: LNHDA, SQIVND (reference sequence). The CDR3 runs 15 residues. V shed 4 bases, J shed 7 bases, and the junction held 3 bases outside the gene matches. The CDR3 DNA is TGTGCCAGTAGTACGGGACAGGGGGACAATTCACCCCTCCACTTT. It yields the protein CASSTGQGDNSPLHF.

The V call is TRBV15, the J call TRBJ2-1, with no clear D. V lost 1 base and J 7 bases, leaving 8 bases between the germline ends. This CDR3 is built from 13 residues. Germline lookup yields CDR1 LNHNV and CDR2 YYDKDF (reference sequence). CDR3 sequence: CATSRVQNNEQFF. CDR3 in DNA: TGTGCCACCAGCAGAGTTCAGAATAATGAGCAGTTCTTC.

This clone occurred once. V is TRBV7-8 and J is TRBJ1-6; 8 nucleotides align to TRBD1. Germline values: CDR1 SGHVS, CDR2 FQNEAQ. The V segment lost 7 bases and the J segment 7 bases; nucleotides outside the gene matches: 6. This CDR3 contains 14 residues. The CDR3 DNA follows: TGTGCCAGCACCGGGGGGACAGGAAATTCACCCCTCCACTTT. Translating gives CASTGGTGNSPLHF.

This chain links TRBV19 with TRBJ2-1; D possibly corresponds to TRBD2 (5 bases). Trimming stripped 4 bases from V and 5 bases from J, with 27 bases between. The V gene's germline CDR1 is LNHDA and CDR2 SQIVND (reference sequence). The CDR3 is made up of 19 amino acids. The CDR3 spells CASSTHVRGLQIKNNEQFF. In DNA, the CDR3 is TGTGCCAGTAGTACCCACGTAAGAGGACTCCAAATAAAGAACAATGAGCAGTTCTTC.

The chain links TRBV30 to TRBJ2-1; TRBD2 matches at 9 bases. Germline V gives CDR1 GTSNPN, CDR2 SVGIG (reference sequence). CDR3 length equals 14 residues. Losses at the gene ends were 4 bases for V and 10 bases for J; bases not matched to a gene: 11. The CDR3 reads CAWMLAGGHGEQFF. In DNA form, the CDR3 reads TGTGCCTGGATGTTGGCGGGAGGGCATGGAGAGCAGTTCTTC.

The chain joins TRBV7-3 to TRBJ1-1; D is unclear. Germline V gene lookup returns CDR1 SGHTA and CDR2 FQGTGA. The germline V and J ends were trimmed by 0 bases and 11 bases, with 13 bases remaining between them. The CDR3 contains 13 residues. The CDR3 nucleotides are TGTGCCAGCAGCTTAACGGCGGCCGCGGGGGCTTTCTTT. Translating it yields CASSLTAAAGAFF.

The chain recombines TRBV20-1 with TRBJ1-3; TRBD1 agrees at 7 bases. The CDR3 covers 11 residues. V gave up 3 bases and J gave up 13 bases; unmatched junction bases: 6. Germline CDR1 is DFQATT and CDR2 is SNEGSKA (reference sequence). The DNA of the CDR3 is TGCAGTGCTAGTTCGACAGGGAAGATATATTTT. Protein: CSASSTGKIYF.

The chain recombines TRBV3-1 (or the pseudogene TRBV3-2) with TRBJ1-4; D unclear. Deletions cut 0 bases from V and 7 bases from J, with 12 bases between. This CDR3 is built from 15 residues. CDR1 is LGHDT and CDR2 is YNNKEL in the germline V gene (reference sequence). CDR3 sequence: CASSQESPGAEKLFF. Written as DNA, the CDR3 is TGTGCCAGCAGCCAAGAGTCCCCGGGAGCTGAAAAACTGTTTTTT.

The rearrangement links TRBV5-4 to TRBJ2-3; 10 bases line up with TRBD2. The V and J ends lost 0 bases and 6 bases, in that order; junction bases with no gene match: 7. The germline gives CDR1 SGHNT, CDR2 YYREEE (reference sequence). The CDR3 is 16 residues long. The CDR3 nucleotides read TGTGCCAGCAGCTTGGGCAGCGGGGGGGCCGTGGATACGCAGTATTTT. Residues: CASSLGSGGAVDTQYF.